Shown below are 21 T cell receptor beta chains from a single sample sequenced in a study of shared T cell receptors in the human thymus. Assay: immunoSEQ multiplex PCR; the TCRdb copy retains only in-frame clones and omits some. The sample holds about 540,000 clones, roughly 74% seen once. Separately, the same data were catalogued under a study of human thymus T cells.

The specimen was thymocytes. The receptors stem from a boy under three years old with a congenital heart defect.

The chain carries TRBV5-1 and TRBJ2-5; D uncertain. Germline values: CDR1 SGHRS, CDR2 YFSETQ. This CDR3 is built from 13 residues. V lost 3 bases to trimming and J lost 0 bases, with 6 bases between them. In DNA, the CDR3 is TGCGCCAGCAGCTACTCGTACCAAGAGACCCAGTACTTC. This codes for CASSYSYQETQYF.

CDR3 nucleotides: TGTGCCAGCAGCAAAGAGGCGGGACAGGGGGCCTACGAGCAGTACTTC. Its protein product is CASSKEAGQGAYEQYF. The chain links TRBV21-1 to TRBJ2-7; TRBD1 was called by the table and not checked on the DNA. TRBV21-1 is noted as a pseudogene. CDR3 length: 16 residues.

The gene calls are TRBV30 and TRBJ2-5; 8 bases map to TRBD1. Germline V gives CDR1 GTSNPN, CDR2 SVGIG (reference sequence). With V trimmed by 4 bases and J by 5 bases, 21 bases remained unmatched. The CDR3 sequence is 18 residues long. The CDR3 coding sequence is TGTGCCTGGATCCCCCCACCCCCCGTACAGGGGGGCGGGGAGACCCAGTACTTC. Translating gives CAWIPPPPVQGGGETQYF. Drawing the rest from reference TRBV30 and TRBJ2-5, the complete variable domain is SQTIHQWPATLVQPVGSPLSLECTVEGTSNPNLYWYRQAAGRGLQLLFYSVGIGQISSEVPQNLSASRPQDRQFILSSKKLLLSDSGFYLCAWIPPPPVQGGGETQYFGPGTRLLVL.

The chain joins TRBV6-6 to TRBJ2-7; D is uncertain. V was cut by 5 bases and J by 3 bases, with 11 bases left in between. Germline V gene data show CDR1 as MNHNY and CDR2 as SVGAGI (reference sequence). CDR3 size: 13 residues. In DNA, the CDR3 is TGTGCCAGCAGTCCCGAAGCACTCTACGAGCAGTACTTC. Residues: CASSPEALYEQYF.

The chain combines TRBV4-2 with TRBJ2-4; the match to TRBD2 covers 11 bases. CDR1 is LGHNA and CDR2 is YNFKEQ in the germline V gene. The CDR3 consists of 20 residues. Trimming cost V 6 bases and J 1 base; bases outside gene matches: 17. The CDR3 spells CASSIGLAGNGEAAKNIQYF. CDR3 nucleotide sequence: TGTGCCAGCAGTATCGGACTAGCGGGTAACGGGGAGGCGGCCAAAAACATTCAGTACTTC.

CDR3 amino acids: CASSPPVRRGNTGELFF. The CDR3 DNA is TGTGCCAGCAGCCCCCCGGTTCGTCGGGGAAACACCGGGGAGCTGTTTTTT. The rearrangement joins TRBV7-7 to TRBJ2-2; possibly TRBD2 for D (5 bases). There are 17 residues in the CDR3. Between the trimmed V and J ends, which lost 5 bases and 2 bases, there was a span of 18 bases. Germline V lookup: CDR1 SSHAT, CDR2 FNYEAQ (reference sequence). Full variable domain (remainder filled in from reference TRBV7-7 and TRBJ2-2): GAGVSQSPRYKVTKRGQDVTLRCDPISSHATLYWYQQALGQGPEFLTYFNYEAQPDKSGLPSDRFSAERPEGSISTLTIQRTEQRDSAMYRCASSPPVRRGNTGELFFGEGSRLTVL.

This clone was recorded only once. The genes are TRBV5-1 and TRBJ1-2; a possible D gene is TRBD1 (5 bases). Germline-derived CDR1 and CDR2 are SGHRS and YFSETQ. V dropped 4 bases and J dropped 6 bases, with 25 bases sitting between them. The CDR3 length is 17 residues. The CDR3 region has the DNA TGCGCCAGCAGCCCGCTACGGCAGGGTCTTGGAAAGAATGGCTACACCTTC. Residues: CASSPLRQGLGKNGYTF.

This clone was seen a few times. V usage is TRBV4-3 and J usage is TRBJ1-2; 8 bases align to TRBD1. Germline trimming cut 4 bases from V and 5 bases from J; bases unmatched to any gene: 12. CDR1 and CDR2 (germline): LGHNA, YSLEER. The CDR3 spans 16 residues. The CDR3 DNA reads TGCGCCAGCAGCCCTAATCAGGGGGCCAGGGCATATGGCTACACCTTC. Protein product: CASSPNQGARAYGYTF.

V and J are TRBV7-8 and TRBJ2-1; the D gene is possibly TRBD2 (5 bases). Germline V CDR1 and CDR2: SGHVS, FQNEAQ. V lost 2 bases and J 8 bases, leaving 22 bases between the germline ends. The CDR3 is 17 amino acids. CDR3 DNA: TGTGCCAGCAGCTTATACGGCGGCGGGCCGCTTAGCGATGAGCAGTTCTTC. Encoded protein: CASSLYGGGPLSDEQFF.

The gene calls are TRBV4-2 and TRBJ2-6, with 9 bases identical to TRBD1. CDR3 length: 22 residues. V trimming: 0 bases; J trimming: 0 bases; junction bases outside the gene matches: 15. Germline loops: CDR1 LGHNA, CDR2 YNFKEQ. CDR3 nucleotide sequence: TGTGCCAGCAGCCAAGATGGCCCGCGGGACAGGGCAAGATTCTCTGGGGCCAACGTCCTGACTTTC. This gives the protein CASSQDGPRDRARFSGANVLTF.

The rearrangement uses TRBV4-3 and TRBJ1-4; weak D call: TRBD1 (5 bases). The CDR3 contains 16 residues. Germline lookup yields CDR1 LGHNA and CDR2 YSLEER. The V end lost 4 bases, the J end lost 5 bases, and 17 bases lay between the germline ends. The CDR3 DNA reads as TGCGCCAGCAGCCCAATCCCAGGGAAGTGGAATGAAAAACTGTTTTTT. It encodes CASSPIPGKWNEKLFF.

This sequence joins TRBV27 and TRBJ1-1; 8 nucleotides line up with TRBD1. V shed 5 bases, J shed 1 base, and the junction held 6 bases outside the gene matches. Germline-derived CDR1 and CDR2 are MNHEY and SMNVEV (reference sequence). The CDR3 has 15 residues. The CDR3 protein is CASSARDRSNTEAFF. As DNA, the CDR3 is TGTGCCAGCAGTGCCCGGGACAGGTCGAACACTGAAGCTTTCTTT.

The chain is built from TRBV20-1 and TRBJ2-7; no clear D. V was pared by 3 bases and J by 3 bases, with 6 bases between. Germline CDR1 and CDR2: DFQATT and SNEGSKA (reference sequence). The CDR3 length is 11 residues. CDR3 coding DNA: TGCAGTGCTAGCCAACACTACGAGCAGTACTTC. Its protein is CSASQHYEQYF.

This clone was recorded once. The chain has TRBV5-1 and TRBJ2-5; D is perhaps TRBD2 (6 bases). V lost 0 bases and J 10 bases, leaving 25 bases between the germline ends. This CDR3 is 17 amino acids long. Germline CDR1 and CDR2: SGHRS and YFSETQ. The CDR3 protein is CASSLGPRDPEASGQYF. The CDR3, as DNA: TGCGCCAGCAGCTTGGGCCCGCGGGACCCAGAAGCGTCGGGCCAGTACTTC.

The genes are TRBV5-8 and TRBJ2-3, with 11 bases identical to TRBD2. V was pared by 0 bases and J by 5 bases, with 5 bases of the junction left unmatched. Germline V gene data show CDR1 as SGHTS and CDR2 as YDEGEE. This CDR3 is built from 16 residues. The CDR3 DNA reads as TGTGCCAGCAGCTTGGGACTAGCGGGAAGTAAAGATACGCAGTATTTT. The encoded protein is CASSLGLAGSKDTQYF. Full variable domain (missing parts from reference TRBV5-8 and TRBJ2-3): EAGVTQSPTHLIKTRGQQATLRCSPISGHTSVYWYQQALGLGLQFLLWYDEGEERNRGNFPPRFSGRQFPNYSSELNVNALELEDSALYLCASSLGLAGSKDTQYFGPGTRLTVL.

The chain joins TRBV14 to TRBJ2-1, with TRBD2 matching over 8 bases. There are 19 residues in the CDR3. V trimming: 0 bases; J trimming: 7 bases; junction bases outside the gene matches: 17. CDR1 is SGHDN, CDR2 FVKESK, per germline. As DNA, the CDR3 is TGTGCCAGCAGCCAAGACCCTAGACTAGCGACCCACCCCTTAAATGAGCAGTTCTTC. Protein sequence: CASSQDPRLATHPLNEQFF.

V and J are TRBV7-2 and TRBJ1-3; tentative D call: TRBD1 (6 bases). The CDR3 is 15 residues long. V dropped 1 base and J dropped 3 bases, with 10 bases sitting between them. Germline V gene sequence: CDR1 SGHTA, CDR2 FQGNSA. The CDR3 loop reads CASSLGRGLGNTIYF. The CDR3 region has the DNA TGTGCCAGCAGCTTAGGCAGGGGCCTTGGAAACACCATATATTTT.

V usage is TRBV27 and J usage is TRBJ2-2; 9 nucleotides match TRBD1. V lost 6 bases, J lost 1 base, and 6 bases stayed unmatched. The CDR3 has 16 amino acids. Germline assignment: CDR1 MNHEY and CDR2 SMNVEV (reference sequence). CDR3 loop: CASRVPDRGNTGELFF. The CDR3 nucleotides are TGTGCCAGCAGGGTCCCGGACAGGGGGAACACCGGGGAGCTGTTTTTT.

The J gene is TRBJ2-2, the V gene TRBV28; no definite D call. In germline, CDR1 is MDHEN, CDR2 SYDVKM. The CDR3 covers 18 residues. V dropped 2 bases and J dropped 6 bases, with 22 bases sitting between them. DNA for the CDR3: TGTGCCAGCAGTTTAGGGCGTTCAATGGCTCGTTGTTCCGGGGAGCTGTTTTTT. It codes for CASSLGRSMARCSGELFF.

This chain uses TRBV7-2 with TRBJ2-7; TRBD1 is a possible D gene (5 bases). Germline loops: CDR1 SGHTA, CDR2 FQGNSA. With 6 bases removed from V and 5 bases from J, the gap between germline ends came to 23 bases. The CDR3 length is 16 residues. The chain's CDR3 is CASSQHPGPDMDEQYF. Here the CDR3 DNA reads TGTGCCAGCAGTCAACACCCAGGGCCTGATATGGACGAGCAGTACTTC.

This clone is a singleton in its sample. This chain links TRBV11-2 with TRBJ1-5, with 7 nucleotides matching TRBD1. The length of the CDR3 is 16 residues. J gave up 3 bases and V 3 bases, and 8 bases lay outside the gene matches. From germline, CDR1 is SGHAT and CDR2 FQNNGV. Here the CDR3 DNA reads TGTGCCAGCAGCTTCGGGGACAGTGGTATCAATCAGCCCCAGCATTTT. Its translation is CASSFGDSGINQPQHF. The full variable domain, rest sourced from reference TRBV11-2 and TRBJ1-5, is EAGVAQSPRYKIIEKRQSVAFWCNPISGHATLYWYQQILGQGPKLLIQFQNNGVVDDSQLPKDRFSAERLKGVDSTLKIQPAKLEDSAVYLCASSFGDSGINQPQHFGDGTRLSIL.